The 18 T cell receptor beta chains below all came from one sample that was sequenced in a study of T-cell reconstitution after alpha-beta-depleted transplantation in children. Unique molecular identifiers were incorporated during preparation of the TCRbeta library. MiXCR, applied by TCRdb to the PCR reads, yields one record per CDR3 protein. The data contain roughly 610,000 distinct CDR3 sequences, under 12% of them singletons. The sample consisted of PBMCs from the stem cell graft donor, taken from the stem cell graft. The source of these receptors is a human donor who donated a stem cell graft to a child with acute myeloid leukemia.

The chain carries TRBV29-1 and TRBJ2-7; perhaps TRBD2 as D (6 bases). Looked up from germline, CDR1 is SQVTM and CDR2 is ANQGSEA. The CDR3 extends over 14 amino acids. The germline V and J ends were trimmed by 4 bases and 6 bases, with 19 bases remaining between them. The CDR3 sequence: CSVVDKAKAGEQYF. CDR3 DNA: TGCAGCGTTGTCGATAAGGCCAAAGCGGGCGAGCAGTACTTC.

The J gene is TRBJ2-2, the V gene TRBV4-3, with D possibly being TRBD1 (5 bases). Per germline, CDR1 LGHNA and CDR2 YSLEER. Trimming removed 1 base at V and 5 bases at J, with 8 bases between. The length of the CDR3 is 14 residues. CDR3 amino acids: CASSQGGHTGELFF. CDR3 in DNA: TGCGCCAGCAGCCAAGGGGGCCATACCGGGGAGCTGTTTTTT.

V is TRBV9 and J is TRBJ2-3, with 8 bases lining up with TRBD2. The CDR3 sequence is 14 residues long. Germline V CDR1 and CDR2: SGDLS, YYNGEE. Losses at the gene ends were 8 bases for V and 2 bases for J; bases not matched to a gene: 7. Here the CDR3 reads CASTSGGNTDTQYF. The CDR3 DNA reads TGTGCCAGTACAAGCGGGGGCAACACAGATACGCAGTATTTT.

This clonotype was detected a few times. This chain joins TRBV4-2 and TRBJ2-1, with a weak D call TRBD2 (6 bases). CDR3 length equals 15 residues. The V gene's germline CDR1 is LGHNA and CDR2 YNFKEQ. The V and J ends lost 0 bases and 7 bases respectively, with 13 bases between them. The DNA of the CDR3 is TGTGCCAGCAGCCAAGAATTACTAGCTAAGAATGAGCAGTTCTTC. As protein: CASSQELLAKNEQFF.

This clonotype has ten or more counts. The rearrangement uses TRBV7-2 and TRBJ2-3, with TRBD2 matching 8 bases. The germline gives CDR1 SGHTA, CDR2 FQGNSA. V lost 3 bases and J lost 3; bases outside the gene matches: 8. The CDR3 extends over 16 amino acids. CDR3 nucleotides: TGTGCCAGCAGCTTTCGCAGCGGGAGTGAGACAGATACGCAGTATTTT. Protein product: CASSFRSGSETDTQYF.

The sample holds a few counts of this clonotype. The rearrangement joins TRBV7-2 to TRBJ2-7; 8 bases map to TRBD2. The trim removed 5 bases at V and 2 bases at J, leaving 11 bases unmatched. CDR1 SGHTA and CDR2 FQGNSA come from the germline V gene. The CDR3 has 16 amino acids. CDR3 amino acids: CASSPGLALNPYEQYF. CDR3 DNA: TGTGCCAGCAGCCCTGGACTAGCCCTAAACCCCTACGAGCAGTACTTC.

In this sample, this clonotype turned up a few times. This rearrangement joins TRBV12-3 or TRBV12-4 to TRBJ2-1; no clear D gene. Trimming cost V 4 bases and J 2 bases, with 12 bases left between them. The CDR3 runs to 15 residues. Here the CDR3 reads CASSSQLLTYNEQFF. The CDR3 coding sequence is TGTGCCAGCAGTTCTCAACTGTTAACCTACAATGAGCAGTTCTTC.

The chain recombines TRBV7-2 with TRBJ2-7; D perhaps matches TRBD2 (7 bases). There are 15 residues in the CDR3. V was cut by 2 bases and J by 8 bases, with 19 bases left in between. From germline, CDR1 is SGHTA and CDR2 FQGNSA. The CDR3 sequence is CASSLTWQGGGKQYF. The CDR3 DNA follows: TGTGCCAGCAGCTTAACCTGGCAGGGAGGGGGGAAGCAGTACTTC.

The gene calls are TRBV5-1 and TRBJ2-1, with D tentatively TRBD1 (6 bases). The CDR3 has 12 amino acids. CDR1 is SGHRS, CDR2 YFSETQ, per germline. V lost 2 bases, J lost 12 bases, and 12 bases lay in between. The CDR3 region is CASSFDRWMQFF. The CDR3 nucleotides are TGCGCCAGCAGCTTTGACAGGTGGATGCAGTTCTTC.

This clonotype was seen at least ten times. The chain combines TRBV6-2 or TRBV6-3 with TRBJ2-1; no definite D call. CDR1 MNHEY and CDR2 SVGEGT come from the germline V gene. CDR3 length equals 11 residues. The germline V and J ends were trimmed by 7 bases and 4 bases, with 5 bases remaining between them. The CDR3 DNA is TGTGCCAGCACCCGATACAATGAGCAGTTCTTC. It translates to CASTRYNEQFF.

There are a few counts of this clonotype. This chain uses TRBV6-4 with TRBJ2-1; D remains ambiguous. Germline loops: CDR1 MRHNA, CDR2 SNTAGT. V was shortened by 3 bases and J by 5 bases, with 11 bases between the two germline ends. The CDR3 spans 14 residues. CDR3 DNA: TGTGCCAGCAGTGATGGCCCAGCGAACAATGAGCAGTTCTTC. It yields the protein CASSDGPANNEQFF.

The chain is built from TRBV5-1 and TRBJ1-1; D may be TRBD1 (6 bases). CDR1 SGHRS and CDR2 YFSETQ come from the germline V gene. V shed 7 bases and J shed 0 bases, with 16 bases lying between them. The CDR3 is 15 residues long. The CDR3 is CASRQGGGMNTEAFF. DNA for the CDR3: TGCGCCAGCCGCCAAGGGGGAGGCATGAACACTGAAGCTTTCTTT.

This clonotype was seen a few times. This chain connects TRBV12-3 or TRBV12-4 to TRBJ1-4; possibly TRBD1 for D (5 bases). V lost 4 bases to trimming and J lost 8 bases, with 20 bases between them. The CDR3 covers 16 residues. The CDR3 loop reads CASSSIPPPGPEKLFF. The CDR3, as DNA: TGTGCCAGCAGTTCCATACCCCCTCCGGGACCCGAAAAACTGTTTTTT.

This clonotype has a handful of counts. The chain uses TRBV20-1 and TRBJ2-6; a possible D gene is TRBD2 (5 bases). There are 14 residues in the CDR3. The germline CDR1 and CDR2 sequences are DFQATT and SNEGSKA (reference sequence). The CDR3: CTGIGELGANVLTF. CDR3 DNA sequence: TGCACCGGGATCGGGGAACTCGGGGCCAACGTCCTGACTTTC.

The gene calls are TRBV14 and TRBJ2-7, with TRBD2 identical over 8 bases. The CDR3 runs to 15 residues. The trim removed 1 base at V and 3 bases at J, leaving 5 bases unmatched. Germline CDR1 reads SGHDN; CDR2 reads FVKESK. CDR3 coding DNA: TGTGCCAGCAGCCAAGGTCCGGGAGGGGTCTACGAGCAGTACTTC. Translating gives CASSQGPGGVYEQYF.

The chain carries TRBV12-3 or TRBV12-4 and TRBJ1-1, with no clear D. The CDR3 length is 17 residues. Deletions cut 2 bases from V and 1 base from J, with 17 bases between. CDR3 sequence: CASSLQRSRATNTEAFF. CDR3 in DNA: TGTGCCAGCAGTTTACAGAGGTCAAGGGCAACGAACACTGAAGCTTTCTTT.

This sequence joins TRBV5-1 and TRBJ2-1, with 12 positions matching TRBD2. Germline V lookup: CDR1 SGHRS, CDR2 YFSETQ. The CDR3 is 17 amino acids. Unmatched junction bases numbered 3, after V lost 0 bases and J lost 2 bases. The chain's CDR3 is CASSLVLAGGPYNEQFF. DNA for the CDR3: TGCGCCAGCAGCTTGGTCCTAGCGGGAGGGCCCTACAATGAGCAGTTCTTC. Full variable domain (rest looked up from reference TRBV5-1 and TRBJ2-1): KAGVTQTPRYLIKTRGQQVTLSCSPISGHRSVSWYQQTPGQGLQFLFEYFSETQRNKGNFPGRFSGRQFSNSRSEMNVSTLELGDSALYLCASSLVLAGGPYNEQFFGPGTRLTVL.

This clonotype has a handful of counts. The CDR3 spells CASSQLAGSTDTQYF. Here the CDR3 DNA reads TGTGCCAGCAGCCAGTTGGCGGGAAGTACAGATACGCAGTATTTT. The V gene is TRBV14, the J gene TRBJ2-3; D is possibly TRBD2 (6 bases). This CDR3 is built from 15 residues. Looked up from germline, CDR1 is SGHDN and CDR2 is FVKESK. V was pared by 3 bases and J by 3 bases, with 13 bases between.